In this sample, the clone carrying this T cell receptor beta chain turned up a few times. The antigen is undetermined. This entry belongs to a study of radiation and T cells in renal cell carcinoma. The overall study: Nephrectomy followed 15 Gy stereotactic body radiation by 4 weeks.

Whole-study findings and limits: No pretreatment tumor biopsies were available for baseline clonotypes.

V was cut by 8 bases and J by 2 bases, with 13 bases left in between. CDR1 is MNHEY, CDR2 SVGAGI, per germline. The CDR3 spans 14 residues. Documented time point: baseline pretreatment blood. Treatment described: 15 Gy SBRT to primary tumor, nephrectomy 4 weeks later. This renal cell carcinoma was of the clear cell type. Profiling relied on immunoSEQ multiplex PCR, and the TCRdb table lists in-frame clones only, not all of them. The table has approximately 110,000 clones, around 84% seen once; the top ten hold about 2.9%. The chain links TRBV6-5 to TRBJ1-5; D not certain. The starting material was blood, obtained from a patient whose treatment included radiotherapy and nephrectomy. The source is a woman aged 55-70 years with renal cell carcinoma. The CDR3 DNA reads as TGTGCCAGCTCCCCGGCCTACGGCAATCAGCCCCAGCATTTT. It specifies CASSPAYGNQPQHF.